This T cell receptor beta chain was recovered during a study of blood T cell repertoires in COVID-19. The CDR3 runs to 14 residues. Trimming stripped 0 bases from V and 6 bases from J, with 8 bases between. A few counts support this clone. The data were produced by immunoSEQ multiplex PCR, yet TCRdb's version contains in-frame clones alone and is incomplete. The profile shows a few hundred thousand clones, more than 85% of them singletons. This sequence was found in a person aged 18 to 35 with COVID-19, enrolled during active disease. The sample comprised peripheral blood. The chain joins TRBV23-1 to TRBJ2-2; D is perhaps TRBD1 (6 bases). TRBV23-1 counts as an open reading frame of uncertain function. The CDR3 spells CASSQSRGSGELFF. Written as DNA, the CDR3 is TGCGCCAGCAGTCAATCAAGGGGGTCCGGGGAGCTGTTTTTT.